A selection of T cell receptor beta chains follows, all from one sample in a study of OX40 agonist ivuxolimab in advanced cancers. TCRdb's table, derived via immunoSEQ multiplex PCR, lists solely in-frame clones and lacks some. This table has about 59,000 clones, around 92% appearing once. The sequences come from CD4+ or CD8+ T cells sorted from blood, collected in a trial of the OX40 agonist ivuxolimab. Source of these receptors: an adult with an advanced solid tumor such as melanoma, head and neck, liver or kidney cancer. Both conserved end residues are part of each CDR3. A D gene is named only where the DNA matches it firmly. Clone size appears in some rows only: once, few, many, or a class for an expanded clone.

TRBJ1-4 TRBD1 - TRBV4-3 CASSPRTGTEDEKLFF TGCGCCAGCAGCCCTCGAACGGGGACAGAGGATGAAAAACTGTTTTTT
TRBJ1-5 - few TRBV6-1 CASSESMSPYSNQPQHF TGTGCCAGCAGTGAAAGCATGAGTCCGTATAGCAATCAGCCCCAGCATTTT
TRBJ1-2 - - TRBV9 CASSVGRRDGYTF TGTGCCAGCAGCGTAGGTCGGAGGGATGGCTACACCTTC
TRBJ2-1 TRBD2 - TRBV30 CAWGAGGAEQFF TGTGCCTGGGGAGCGGGAGGGGCCGAGCAGTTCTTC
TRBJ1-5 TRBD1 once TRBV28 CASSSPEGAGQPQHF TGTGCCAGCAGTTCTCCGGAGGGGGCTGGGCAGCCCCAGCATTTT
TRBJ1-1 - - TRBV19 CASSIVPGPNTEAFF TGTGCCAGTAGTATTGTTCCGGGACCGAACACTGAAGCTTTCTTT
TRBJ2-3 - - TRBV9 CASSHHHSEFTDTQYF TGTGCCAGCAGTCACCACCACTCCGAATTCACAGATACGCAGTATTTT
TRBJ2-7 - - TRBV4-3 CASSQGVRQSYEQYF TGCGCCAGCAGCCAAGGGGTGAGACAGTCCTACGAGCAGTACTTC
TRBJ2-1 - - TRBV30 CAWSVGTGVYNEQFF TGTGCCTGGAGTGTGGGTACGGGGGTCTACAATGAGCAGTTCTTC
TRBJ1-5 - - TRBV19 CASSMGARYSNQPQHF TGTGCCAGTAGTATGGGAGCGCGTTATAGCAATCAGCCCCAGCATTTT
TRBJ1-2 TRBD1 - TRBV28 CASSHDREGYGYTF TGTGCCAGCAGCCACGACAGGGAGGGCTATGGCTACACCTTC
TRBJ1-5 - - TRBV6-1 CASSEWLYSNQPQHF TGTGCCAGCAGTGAGTGGTTATATAGCAATCAGCCCCAGCATTTT
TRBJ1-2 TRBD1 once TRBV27 CASSPTGHGYTF TGTGCCAGCAGTCCGACAGGGCACGGCTACACCTTC
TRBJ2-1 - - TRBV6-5 CASTEGNEQFF TGTGCCAGCACTGAAGGCAATGAGCAGTTCTTC
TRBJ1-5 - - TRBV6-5 CASTPRAWNQPQHF TGTGCCAGCACCCCCAGGGCGTGGAATCAGCCCCAGCATTTT
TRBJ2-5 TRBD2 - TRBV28 CASSFPASGGWGTQYF TGTGCCAGCAGTTTTCCGGCTAGCGGGGGTTGGGGGACCCAGTACTTC
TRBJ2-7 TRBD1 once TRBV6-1 CASSEALDRVYEQYF TGTGCCAGCAGTGAAGCGCTGGACAGGGTTTACGAGCAGTACTTC
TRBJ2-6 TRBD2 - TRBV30 CASNLLAGGAYSGANVLTF TGTGCCTCCAACCTTCTAGCGGGGGGCGCCTATTCTGGGGCCAACGTCCTGACTTTC
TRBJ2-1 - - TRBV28 CASSFISRNNEQFF TGTGCCAGCAGTTTCATTTCTAGGAACAATGAGCAGTTCTTC
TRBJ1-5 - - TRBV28 CASDLGDSNQPQHF TGTGCCAGCGACCTGGGGGACAGCAATCAGCCCCAGCATTTT
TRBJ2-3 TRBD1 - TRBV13 CASSRQGPDTQYF TGTGCCAGCAGCCGACAGGGGCCAGATACGCAGTATTTT
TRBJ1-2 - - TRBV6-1 CASSEVWGYTF TGTGCCAGCAGTGAAGTTTGGGGCTACACCTTC
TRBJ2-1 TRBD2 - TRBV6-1 CASAGLAGGPNEQFF TGTGCCAGCGCGGGACTAGCGGGAGGGCCCAATGAGCAGTTCTTC
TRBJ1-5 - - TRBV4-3 CASSQVYDSPNQPQHF TGCGCCAGCAGCCAAGTGTACGACAGTCCCAATCAGCCCCAGCATTTT
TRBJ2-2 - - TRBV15 CATSLRPNNDGGELFF TGTGCCACCAGCTTAAGACCAAACAACGACGGCGGGGAGCTGTTTTTT
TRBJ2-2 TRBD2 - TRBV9 CASSVHPGISGGTGELFF TGTGCCAGCAGCGTTCACCCTGGCATAAGCGGGGGGACCGGGGAGCTGTTTTTT
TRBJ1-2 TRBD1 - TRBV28 CASKPQGTVSGYTF TGTGCCAGCAAACCACAGGGGACGGTTTCTGGCTACACCTTC
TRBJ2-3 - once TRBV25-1 CASSESTPRPTTDTQYF TGTGCCAGCAGTGAATCGACTCCGAGGCCCACCACAGATACGCAGTATTTT
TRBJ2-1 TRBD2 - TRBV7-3 CASSLLLGEGEQFF TGTGCCAGCAGCTTACTACTAGGGGAGGGTGAGCAGTTCTTC
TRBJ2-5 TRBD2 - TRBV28 CASSFLAAQETQYF TGTGCCAGCAGTTTTCTAGCGGCCCAAGAGACCCAGTACTTC
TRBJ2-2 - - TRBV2 CASSDRPADTGELFF TGTGCCAGCAGCGACAGGCCAGCGGACACCGGGGAGCTGTTTTTT
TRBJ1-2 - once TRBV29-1 CSVMLRGNYGYTF TGCAGCGTCATGCTCCGGGGTAACTATGGCTACACCTTC
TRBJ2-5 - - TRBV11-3 CASSIPLGTQETQYF TGTGCCAGCAGCATACCACTAGGGACACAAGAGACCCAGTACTTC
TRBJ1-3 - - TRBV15 CATSRPPGRGNTIYF TGTGCCACCAGCAGACCCCCGGGCCGAGGAAACACCATATATTTT
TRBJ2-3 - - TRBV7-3 CASSLVMGSPDTQYF TGTGCCAGCAGCTTAGTGATGGGCAGCCCAGATACGCAGTATTTT
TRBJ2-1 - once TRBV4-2 CASSQDVNNEQFF TGTGCCAGCAGCCAAGACGTTAACAATGAGCAGTTCTTC